This TCR beta chain was sequenced in a study of T cell responses to AZD1222 COVID-19 vaccine. The CDR3 covers 14 residues. Per germline, CDR1 SGHNT and CDR2 YENEEA. The V end lost 1 base, the J end lost 2 bases, and 9 bases lay between the germline ends. Sequenced by immunoSEQ multiplex PCR; TCRdb stores in-frame clones only, minus some. Of roughly 77,000 clones detected, 90% appear once; the ten largest clones hold approximately 3.2%. This TCR came from an adult who received the AZD1222 COVID-19 vaccine. This sample comprised peripheral blood, obtained 28 days after the second AZD1222 dose. This rearrangement joins TRBV11-3 to TRBJ2-7; no clear D. CDR3 sequence (DNA): TGTGCCAGCAGCTTAGGGCCCGGCCCCTACGAGCAGTACTTC. This codes for CASSLGPGPYEQYF.